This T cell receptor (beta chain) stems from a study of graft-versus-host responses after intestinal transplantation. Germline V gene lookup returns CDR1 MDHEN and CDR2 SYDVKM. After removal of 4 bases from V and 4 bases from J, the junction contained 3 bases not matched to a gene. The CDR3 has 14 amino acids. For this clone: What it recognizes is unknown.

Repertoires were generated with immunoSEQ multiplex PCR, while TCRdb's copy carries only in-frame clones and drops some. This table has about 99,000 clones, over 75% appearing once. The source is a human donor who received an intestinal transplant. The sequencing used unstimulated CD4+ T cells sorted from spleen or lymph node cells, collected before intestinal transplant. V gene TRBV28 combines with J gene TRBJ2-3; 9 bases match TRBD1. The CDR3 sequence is CASSSRQGADTQYF. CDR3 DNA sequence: TGTGCCAGCAGTTCTAGACAGGGGGCAGATACGCAGTATTTT. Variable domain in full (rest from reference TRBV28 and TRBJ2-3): DVKVTQSSRYLVKRTGEKVFLECVQDMDHENMFWYRQDPGLGLRLIYFSYDVKMKEKGDIPEGYSVSREKKERFSLILESASTNQTSMYLCASSSRQGADTQYFGPGTRLTVL.